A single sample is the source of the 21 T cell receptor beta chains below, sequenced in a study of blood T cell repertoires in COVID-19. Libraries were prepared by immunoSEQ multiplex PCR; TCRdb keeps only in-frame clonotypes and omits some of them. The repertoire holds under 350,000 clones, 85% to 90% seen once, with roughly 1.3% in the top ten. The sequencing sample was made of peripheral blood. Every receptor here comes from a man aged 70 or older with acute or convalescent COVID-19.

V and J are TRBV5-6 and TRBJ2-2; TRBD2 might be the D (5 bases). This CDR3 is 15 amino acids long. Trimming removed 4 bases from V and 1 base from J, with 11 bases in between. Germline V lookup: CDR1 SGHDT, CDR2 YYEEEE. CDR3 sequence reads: CASSRTGGNTGELFF. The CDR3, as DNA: TGTGCCAGCAGCCGAACTGGAGGGAACACCGGGGAGCTGTTTTTT.

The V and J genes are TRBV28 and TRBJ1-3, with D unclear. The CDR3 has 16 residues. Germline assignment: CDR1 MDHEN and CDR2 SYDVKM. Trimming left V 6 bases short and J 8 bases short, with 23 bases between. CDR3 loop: CASSRGLKMSVYTIYF. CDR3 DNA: TGTGCCAGCAGCCGCGGACTGAAGATGAGTGTATACACCATATATTTT.

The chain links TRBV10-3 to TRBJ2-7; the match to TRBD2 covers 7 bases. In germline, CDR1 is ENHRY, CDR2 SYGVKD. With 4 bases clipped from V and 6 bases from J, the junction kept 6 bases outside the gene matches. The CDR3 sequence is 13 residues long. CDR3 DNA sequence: TGTGCCATCAGTGGTGGGGGAGGGGTCGAGCAGTACTTC. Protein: CAISGGGGVEQYF.

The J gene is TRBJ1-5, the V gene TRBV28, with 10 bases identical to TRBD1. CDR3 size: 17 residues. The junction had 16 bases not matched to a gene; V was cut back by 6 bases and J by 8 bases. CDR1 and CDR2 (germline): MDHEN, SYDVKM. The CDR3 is CASSVTGTGALYEPQHF. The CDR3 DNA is TGTGCCAGCAGCGTTACCGGGACAGGGGCCCTTTATGAGCCCCAGCATTTT.

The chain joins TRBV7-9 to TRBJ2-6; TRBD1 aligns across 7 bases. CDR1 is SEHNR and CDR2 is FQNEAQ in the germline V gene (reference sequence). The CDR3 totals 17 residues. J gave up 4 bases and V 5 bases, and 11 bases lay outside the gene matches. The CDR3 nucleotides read TGTGCCAGCAGCCCGGGACAGCTGGCGGCGGGGGCCAACGTCCTGACTTTC. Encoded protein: CASSPGQLAAGANVLTF.

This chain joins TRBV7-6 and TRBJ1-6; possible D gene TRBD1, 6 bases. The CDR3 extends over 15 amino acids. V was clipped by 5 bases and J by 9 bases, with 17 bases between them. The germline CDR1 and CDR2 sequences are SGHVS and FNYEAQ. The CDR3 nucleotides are TGTGCCAGCAGCGCCCGGGCAGGGGTTAGTTCACCCCTCCACTTT. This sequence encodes CASSARAGVSSPLHF.

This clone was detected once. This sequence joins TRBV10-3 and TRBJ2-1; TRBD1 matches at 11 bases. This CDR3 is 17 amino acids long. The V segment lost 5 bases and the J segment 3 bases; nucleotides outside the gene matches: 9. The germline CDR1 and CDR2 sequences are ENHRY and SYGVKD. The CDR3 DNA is TGTGCCATCAGTTCAGAACTCGGGACAGGGGGCTACAATGAGCAGTTCTTC. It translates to CAISSELGTGGYNEQFF.

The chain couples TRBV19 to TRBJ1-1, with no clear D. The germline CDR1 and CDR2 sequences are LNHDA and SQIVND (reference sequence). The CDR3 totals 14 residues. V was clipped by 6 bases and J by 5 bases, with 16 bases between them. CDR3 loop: CASRPGGYGTEAFF. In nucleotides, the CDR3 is TGTGCCAGTAGACCCGGAGGGTATGGGACTGAAGCTTTCTTT. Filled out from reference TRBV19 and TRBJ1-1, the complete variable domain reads DGGITQSPKYLFRKEGQNVTLSCEQNLNHDAMYWYRQDPGQGLRLIYYSQIVNDFQKGDIAEGYSVSREKKESFPLTVTSAQKNPTAFYLCASRPGGYGTEAFFGQGTRLTVV.

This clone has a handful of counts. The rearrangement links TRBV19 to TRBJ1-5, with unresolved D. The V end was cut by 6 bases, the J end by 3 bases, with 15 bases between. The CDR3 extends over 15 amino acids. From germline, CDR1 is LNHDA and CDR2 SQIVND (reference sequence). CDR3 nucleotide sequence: TGTGCCAGTAGGACGAGAGGGTCCCACAATCAGCCCCAGCATTTT. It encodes CASRTRGSHNQPQHF.

The CDR3 protein is CASSYSRDLQTDTQYF. CDR3 DNA sequence: TGTGCCAGCAGTTACTCGAGGGACTTACAAACAGATACGCAGTATTTT. The chain has TRBV6-2 or TRBV6-3 and TRBJ2-3; D might be TRBD2 (6 bases). Per germline, CDR1 MNHEY and CDR2 SVGEGT. The V end lost 0 bases, the J end lost 3 bases, and 13 bases lay between the germline ends. CDR3 size: 16 residues.

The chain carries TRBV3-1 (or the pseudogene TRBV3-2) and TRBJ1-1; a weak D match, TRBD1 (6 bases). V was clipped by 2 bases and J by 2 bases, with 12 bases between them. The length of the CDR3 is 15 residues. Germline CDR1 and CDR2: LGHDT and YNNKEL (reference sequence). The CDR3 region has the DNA TGTGCCAGCAGCCAAAGGGGGTTGGGAAACACTGAAGCTTTCTTT. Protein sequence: CASSQRGLGNTEAFF.

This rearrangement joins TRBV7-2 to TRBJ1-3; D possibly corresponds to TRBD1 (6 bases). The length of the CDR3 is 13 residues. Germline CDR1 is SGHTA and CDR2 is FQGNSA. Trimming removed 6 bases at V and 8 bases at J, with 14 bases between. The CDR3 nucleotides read TGTGCCAGCAGAGCACAAGGGGGAGACACCATATATTTT. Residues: CASRAQGGDTIYF.

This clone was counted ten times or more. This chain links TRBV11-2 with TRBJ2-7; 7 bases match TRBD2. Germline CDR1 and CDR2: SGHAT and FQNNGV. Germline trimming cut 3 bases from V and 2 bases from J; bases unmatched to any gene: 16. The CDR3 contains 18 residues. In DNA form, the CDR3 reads TGTGCCAGCAGCTTGCTAGGGACTACTGGAGGGGTTCCCTACGAGCAGTACTTC. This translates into CASSLLGTTGGVPYEQYF.

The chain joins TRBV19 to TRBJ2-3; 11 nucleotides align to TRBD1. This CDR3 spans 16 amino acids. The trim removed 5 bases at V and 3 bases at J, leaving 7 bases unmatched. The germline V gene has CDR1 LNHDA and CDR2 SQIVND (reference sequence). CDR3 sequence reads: CASSFTGTGGTDTQYF. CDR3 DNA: TGTGCCAGTAGTTTCACCGGGACAGGGGGGACAGATACGCAGTATTTT.

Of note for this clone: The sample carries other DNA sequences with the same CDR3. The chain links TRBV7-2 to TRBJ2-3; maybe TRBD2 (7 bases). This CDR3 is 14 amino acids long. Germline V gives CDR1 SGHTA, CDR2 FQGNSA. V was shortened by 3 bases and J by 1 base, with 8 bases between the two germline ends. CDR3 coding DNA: TGTGCCAGCAGCTTGGGGGGGCGCACAGATACGCAGTATTTT. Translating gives CASSLGGRTDTQYF. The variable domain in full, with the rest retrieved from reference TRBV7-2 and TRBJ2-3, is GAGVSQSPSNKVTEKGKDVELRCDPISGHTALYWYRQSLGQGLEFLIYFQGNSAPDKSGLPSDRFSAERTGGSVSTLTIQRTQQEDSAVYLCASSLGGRTDTQYFGPGTRLTVL.

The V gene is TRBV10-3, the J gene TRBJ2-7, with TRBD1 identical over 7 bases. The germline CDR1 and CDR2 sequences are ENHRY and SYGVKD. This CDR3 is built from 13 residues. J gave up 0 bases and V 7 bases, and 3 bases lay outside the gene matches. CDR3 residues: CAINRDSSYEQYF. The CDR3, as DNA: TGTGCCATCAATAGGGACAGCTCCTACGAGCAGTACTTC.

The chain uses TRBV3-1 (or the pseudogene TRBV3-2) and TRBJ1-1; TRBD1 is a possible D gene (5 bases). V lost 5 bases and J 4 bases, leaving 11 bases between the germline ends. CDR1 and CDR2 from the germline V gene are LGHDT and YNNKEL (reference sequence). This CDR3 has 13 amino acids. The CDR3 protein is CASSTTRVTEAFF. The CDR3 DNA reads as TGTGCCAGCAGCACAACCAGGGTCACTGAAGCTTTCTTT.

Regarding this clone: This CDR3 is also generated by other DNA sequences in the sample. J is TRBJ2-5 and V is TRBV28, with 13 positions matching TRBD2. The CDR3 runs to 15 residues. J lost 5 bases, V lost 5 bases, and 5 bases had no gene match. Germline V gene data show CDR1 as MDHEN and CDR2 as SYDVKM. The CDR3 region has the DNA TGTGCCAGCAGTCCCGGACTAGCGGGAGTGGAGACCCAGTACTTC. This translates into CASSPGLAGVETQYF. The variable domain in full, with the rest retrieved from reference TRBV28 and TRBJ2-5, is DVKVTQSSRYLVKRTGEKVFLECVQDMDHENMFWYRQDPGLGLRLIYFSYDVKMKEKGDIPEGYSVSREKKERFSLILESASTNQTSMYLCASSPGLAGVETQYFGPGTRLLVL.

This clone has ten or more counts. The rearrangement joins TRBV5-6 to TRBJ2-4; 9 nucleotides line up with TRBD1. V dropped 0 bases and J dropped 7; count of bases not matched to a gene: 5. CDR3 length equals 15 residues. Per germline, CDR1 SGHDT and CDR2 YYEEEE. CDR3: CASSLDRGPVNIQYF. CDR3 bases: TGTGCCAGCAGCTTGGACAGGGGGCCTGTTAACATTCAGTACTTC.

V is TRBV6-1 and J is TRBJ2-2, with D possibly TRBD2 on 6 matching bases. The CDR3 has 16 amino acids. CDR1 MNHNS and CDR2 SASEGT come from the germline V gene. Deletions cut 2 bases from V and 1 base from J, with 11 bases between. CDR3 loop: CASSEIGLLNTGELFF. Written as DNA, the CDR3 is TGTGCCAGCAGTGAAATAGGACTACTGAACACCGGGGAGCTGTTTTTT.

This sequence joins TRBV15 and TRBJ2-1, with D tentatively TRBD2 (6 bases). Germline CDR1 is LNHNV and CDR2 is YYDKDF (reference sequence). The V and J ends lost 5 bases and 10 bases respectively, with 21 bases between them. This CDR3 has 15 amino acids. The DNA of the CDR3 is TGTGCCACCAGCCTTACCCGGGAGAGGGTTCGAGAGCAGTTCTTC. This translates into CATSLTRERVREQFF.